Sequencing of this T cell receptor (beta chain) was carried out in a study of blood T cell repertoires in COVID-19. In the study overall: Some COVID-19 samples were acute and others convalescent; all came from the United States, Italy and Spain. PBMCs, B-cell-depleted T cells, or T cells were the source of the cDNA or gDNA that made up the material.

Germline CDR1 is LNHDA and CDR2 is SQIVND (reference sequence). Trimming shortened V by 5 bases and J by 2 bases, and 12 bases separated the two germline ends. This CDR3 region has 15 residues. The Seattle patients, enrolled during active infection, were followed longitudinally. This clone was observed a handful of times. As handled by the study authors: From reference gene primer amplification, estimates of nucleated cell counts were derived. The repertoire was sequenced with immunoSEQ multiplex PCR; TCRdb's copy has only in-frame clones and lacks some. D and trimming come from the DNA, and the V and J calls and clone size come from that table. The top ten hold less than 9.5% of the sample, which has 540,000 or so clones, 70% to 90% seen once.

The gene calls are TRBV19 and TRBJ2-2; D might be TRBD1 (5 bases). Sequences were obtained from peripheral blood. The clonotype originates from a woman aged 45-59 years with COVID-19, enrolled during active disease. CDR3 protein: CASSFQGSNTGELFF. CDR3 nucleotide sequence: TGTGCCAGTAGTTTCCAGGGTAGTAACACCGGGGAGCTGTTTTTT.